The 20 T cell receptor beta chains below were found in one sample sequenced in a study of OX40 agonist ivuxolimab in advanced cancers. The repertoire was sequenced with immunoSEQ multiplex PCR; TCRdb's copy has only in-frame clones and lacks some. This table has 40,000 to 45,000 clones, approximately 80% appearing once. The specimen comprised CD4+ or CD8+ T cells sorted from blood, sampled in a trial of the OX40 agonist ivuxolimab. The source is an adult with an advanced solid tumor such as melanoma, head and neck, liver or kidney cancer.

The rearrangement joins TRBV19 to TRBJ2-6; tentatively, D is TRBD1 or TRBD2 (5 bases each). Germline loops: CDR1 LNHDA, CDR2 SQIVND (reference sequence). The CDR3 totals 15 residues. V was cut by 5 bases and J by 13 bases, with 21 bases left in between. For the CDR3, the DNA is TGTGCCAGTAGTGCTGGGACGTATTTTGATTGGGTCCTGACTTTC. Its translation is CASSAGTYFDWVLTF.

The V and J genes are TRBV30 and TRBJ2-7; D is unresolved. The CDR3 has 13 amino acids. Germline lookup yields CDR1 GTSNPN and CDR2 SVGIG (reference sequence). V was cut by 3 bases and J by 5 bases, with 14 bases left in between. The CDR3 sequence: CAWSWSRYNEQYF. CDR3 coding DNA: TGTGCCTGGAGCTGGTCCCGTTATAACGAGCAGTACTTC.

V usage is TRBV10-3 and J usage is TRBJ2-7, with 9 bases aligning to TRBD1. The CDR3 extends over 15 amino acids. CDR1 and CDR2 (germline): ENHRY, SYGVKD. V was clipped by 0 bases and J by 2 bases; unmatched bases: 2. DNA of the CDR3: TGTGCCATCAGTGAGTCGGGACAGGGAGCCTACGAGCAGTACTTC. Translation gives CAISESGQGAYEQYF.

This chain uses TRBV6-4 with TRBJ2-1, with D tentatively TRBD2 (6 bases). Trimming stripped 4 bases from V and 5 bases from J, with 15 bases between. CDR3 length equals 15 residues. CDR1 and CDR2 from the germline V gene are MRHNA and SNTAGT. The CDR3 is CASSAEGGLNNEQFF. Written as DNA, the CDR3 is TGTGCCAGCAGTGCCGAGGGAGGACTCAACAATGAGCAGTTCTTC.

This clone was counted between two and nine times. The rearrangement joins TRBV7-6 to TRBJ1-5; no clear D. Trimming took 5 bases from V and 1 from J, leaving 9 bases between them. CDR3 length: 14 amino acids. CDR1 and CDR2 from the germline V gene are SGHVS and FNYEAQ. The CDR3 DNA sequence: TGTGCCAGCAGCGCAGGTTTGAGCAATCAGCCCCAGCATTTT. It translates to CASSAGLSNQPQHF.

This chain joins TRBV5-1 and TRBJ2-3, with D tentatively TRBD2 (6 bases). V was shortened by 3 bases and J by 2 bases, with 13 bases between the two germline ends. Germline loops: CDR1 SGHRS, CDR2 YFSETQ. The CDR3 is 15 residues long. CDR3: CASSSGGLPTDTQYF. The CDR3 bases are TGCGCCAGCAGCTCCGGGGGACTCCCCACAGATACGCAGTATTTT.

The rearrangement joins TRBV28 to TRBJ1-2; perhaps TRBD1 as D (5 bases). The ends were cut back, 6 bases at V and 2 bases at J, with 10 bases in the middle. This CDR3 spans 13 amino acids. Germline loops: CDR1 MDHEN, CDR2 SYDVKM. Here the CDR3 reads CASRSGTNYGYTF. CDR3 DNA sequence: TGTGCCAGCAGGTCCGGGACCAACTATGGCTACACCTTC.

This clone was counted a few times. The chain combines TRBV5-1 with TRBJ1-5; D is possibly TRBD1 (6 bases). The CDR3 loop spans 15 amino acids. V lost 1 base and J 3 bases, leaving 11 bases between the germline ends. The germline V gene has CDR1 SGHRS and CDR2 YFSETQ. This chain's CDR3 is CASSLTGQINQPQHF. In nucleotides, the CDR3 is TGCGCCAGCAGCTTGACCGGACAGATCAATCAGCCCCAGCATTTT.

This sequence joins TRBV6-5 and TRBJ2-1; 8 bases are a match to TRBD2. Germline loops: CDR1 MNHEY, CDR2 SVGAGI. The CDR3 is made up of 15 amino acids. Trimming cost V 3 bases and J 4 bases; bases outside gene matches: 5. The CDR3 sequence: CASSYTSGEYNEQFF. The CDR3 DNA reads TGTGCCAGCAGTTATACTAGCGGAGAGTACAATGAGCAGTTCTTC.

The chain combines TRBV18 with TRBJ2-7; possible D gene TRBD1, 6 bases. The germline V gene encodes CDR1 KGHSH and CDR2 LQKENI. V was trimmed by 2 bases and J by 0 bases, leaving 11 bases between them. The CDR3 extends over 15 amino acids. The DNA of the CDR3 is TGTGCCAGCTCACCAGGGGGCGGAAGCTCCTACGAGCAGTACTTC. Translation: CASSPGGGSSYEQYF.

The CDR3 spells CASSLDPRAIEQFF. CDR3 nucleotide sequence: TGTGCCAGCAGCTTAGATCCGCGGGCTATTGAGCAGTTCTTC. This rearrangement joins TRBV11-2 to TRBJ2-1, with D perhaps matching TRBD2 (5 bases). The V gene's germline CDR1 is SGHAT and CDR2 FQNNGV. This CDR3 is built from 14 residues. Trimming shortened V by 0 bases and J by 9 bases, and 12 bases separated the two germline ends.

The V and J genes are TRBV5-4 and TRBJ1-4, with a possible D match to TRBD1 (5 bases). V shed 0 bases and J shed 4 bases, with 16 bases lying between them. Germline CDR1 SGHNT, CDR2 YYREEE (reference sequence). The CDR3 contains 17 residues. The CDR3 here is CASSLGGIRGFNEKLFF. The CDR3 DNA reads TGTGCCAGCAGCTTGGGGGGAATCCGGGGGTTTAATGAAAAACTGTTTTTT.

The chain employs TRBV7-9 and TRBJ1-5, with D possibly matching TRBD1 (6 bases). The CDR3 totals 16 residues. V was clipped by 3 bases and J by 2 bases, with 14 bases between them. Germline CDR1 and CDR2: SEHNR and FQNEAQ (reference sequence). This CDR3 reads CASSFSTGIGNQPQHF. The DNA for the CDR3 is TGTGCCAGCAGCTTTTCTACAGGGATAGGCAATCAGCCCCAGCATTTT.

This clone has a single count. The chain uses TRBV5-8 and TRBJ1-1; unclear D gene. In germline, CDR1 is SGHTS, CDR2 YDEGEE. V was trimmed by 1 base and J by 5 bases, leaving 6 bases between them. The CDR3 is 12 amino acids. CDR3 in amino acids: CASSLTGTEAFF. CDR3 coding DNA: TGTGCCAGCAGCTTGACGGGGACTGAAGCTTTCTTT. The full variable domain, rest sourced from reference TRBV5-8 and TRBJ1-1, is EAGVTQSPTHLIKTRGQQATLRCSPISGHTSVYWYQQALGLGLQFLLWYDEGEERNRGNFPPRFSGRQFPNYSSELNVNALELEDSALYLCASSLTGTEAFFGQGTRLTVV.

The chain couples TRBV5-1 to TRBJ2-2, with D unclear. The CDR3 extends over 15 amino acids. The germline V gene encodes CDR1 SGHRS and CDR2 YFSETQ. V lost 3 bases and J 7 bases, leaving 16 bases between the germline ends. The CDR3 is CASSSGLNGHGELFF. The DNA for the CDR3 is TGCGCCAGCAGCTCCGGATTGAATGGTCACGGGGAGCTGTTTTTT.

This clone was seen a handful of times. This chain connects TRBV5-6 to TRBJ2-2; TRBD2 aligns across 7 bases. There are 16 residues in the CDR3. The germline gives CDR1 SGHDT, CDR2 YYEEEE. V shed 3 bases and J 0 bases; nucleotides not matched to a gene: 5. CDR3 bases: TGTGCCAGCAGCTACCTGGGGGGGGCGAACACCGGGGAGCTGTTTTTT. Amino acids: CASSYLGGANTGELFF. The full variable domain, its missing parts supplied by reference TRBV5-6 and TRBJ2-2, is DAGVTQSPTHLIKTRGQQVTLRCSPKSGHDTVSWYQQALGQGPQFIFQYYEEEERQRGNFPDRFSGHQFPNYSSELNVNALLLGDSALYLCASSYLGGANTGELFFGEGSRLTVL.

V usage is TRBV7-8 and J usage is TRBJ2-1; TRBD2 matches at 9 bases. V gave up 1 base and J gave up 11 bases; unmatched junction bases: 12. There are 16 residues in the CDR3. Germline V gene sequence: CDR1 SGHVS, CDR2 FQNEAQ. The CDR3 reads CASSLESGGPYRKQFF. The CDR3 coding sequence is TGTGCCAGCAGCTTAGAGAGCGGGGGGCCATACCGAAAGCAGTTCTTC.

This chain joins TRBV7-2 and TRBJ1-1; maybe TRBD1 (5 bases). This CDR3 contains 13 residues. Deletions cut 5 bases from V and 4 bases from J, with 11 bases between. Looked up from germline, CDR1 is SGHTA and CDR2 is FQGNSA. The CDR3 region has the DNA TGTGCCAGCAGCGGAGGGGTGGGCACTGAAGCTTTCTTT. Encoded protein: CASSGGVGTEAFF.

To note about this clone: The junction and the germline gene differ at one end; a read error may be behind it. The chain combines TRBV5-4 with TRBJ2-5; 12 bases agree with TRBD2. The germline V gene has CDR1 SGHNT and CDR2 YYREEE (reference sequence). The CDR3 spans 15 residues. The CDR3 DNA follows: TGTGCCAGCAGCTTGCCTAGCGGGGGGGCAGAGGCCCAGTACTTC. This gives the protein CASSLPSGGAEAQYF.

The chain uses TRBV18 and TRBJ2-7; D gene unclear. There are 13 residues in the CDR3. Trimming stripped 1 base from V and 3 bases from J, with 7 bases between. From germline, CDR1 is KGHSH and CDR2 LQKENI. CDR3 protein: CASSPQNNYEQYF. The CDR3 DNA reads as TGTGCCAGCTCACCACAAAACAACTACGAGCAGTACTTC.